This paragraph covers one T cell receptor (beta chain) sequence. The antigen remains unidentified. Stimulus-free culture yielded autoproliferating CFSE-dim and non-proliferating CFSE-high T cells, each sequenced separately. Pooled replicate wells came from around 5x10^7 CFSE-labeled PBMCs cultured around seven days without stimulus. The PBMCs received around 0.55 uM CFSE and serum-free culture with no added stimuli. Generated by immunoSEQ multiplex PCR, the TCRdb table keeps only in-frame clones and is missing some. In the table there are about 46,000 clones, almost 85% of which are singletons. The data are from a study of memory B cells and T cells in multiple sclerosis. Germline V gives CDR1 MNHEY, CDR2 SVGAGI. V was shortened by 7 bases and J by 8 bases, with 17 bases between the two germline ends. The CDR3 length is 14 residues. Findings of the study overall: Compartments had unequal clone-set sizes, affecting shared clonotype counts.

The chain combines TRBV6-5 with TRBJ2-2; TRBD1 or TRBD2 may be the D gene (6 bases each). Sequenced material: PBMCs from blood kept in culture. The TCR comes from a human donor with multiple sclerosis. The CDR3 spells CASTSGAGLGELFF. For the CDR3, the DNA is TGTGCCAGCACGTCGGGGGCCGGTTTGGGGGAGCTGTTTTTT.